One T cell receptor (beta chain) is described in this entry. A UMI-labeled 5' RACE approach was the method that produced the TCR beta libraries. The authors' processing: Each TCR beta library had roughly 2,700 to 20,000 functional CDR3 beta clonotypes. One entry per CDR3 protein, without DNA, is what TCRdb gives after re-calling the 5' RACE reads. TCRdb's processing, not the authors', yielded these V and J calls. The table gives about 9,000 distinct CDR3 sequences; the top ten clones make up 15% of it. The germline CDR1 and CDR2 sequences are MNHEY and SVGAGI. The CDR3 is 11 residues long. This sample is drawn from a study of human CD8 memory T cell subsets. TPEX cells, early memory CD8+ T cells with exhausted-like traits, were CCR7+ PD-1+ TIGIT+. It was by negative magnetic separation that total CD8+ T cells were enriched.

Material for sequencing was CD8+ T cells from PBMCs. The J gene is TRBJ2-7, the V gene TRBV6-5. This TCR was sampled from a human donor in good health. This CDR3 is CASSYLYEQYF.